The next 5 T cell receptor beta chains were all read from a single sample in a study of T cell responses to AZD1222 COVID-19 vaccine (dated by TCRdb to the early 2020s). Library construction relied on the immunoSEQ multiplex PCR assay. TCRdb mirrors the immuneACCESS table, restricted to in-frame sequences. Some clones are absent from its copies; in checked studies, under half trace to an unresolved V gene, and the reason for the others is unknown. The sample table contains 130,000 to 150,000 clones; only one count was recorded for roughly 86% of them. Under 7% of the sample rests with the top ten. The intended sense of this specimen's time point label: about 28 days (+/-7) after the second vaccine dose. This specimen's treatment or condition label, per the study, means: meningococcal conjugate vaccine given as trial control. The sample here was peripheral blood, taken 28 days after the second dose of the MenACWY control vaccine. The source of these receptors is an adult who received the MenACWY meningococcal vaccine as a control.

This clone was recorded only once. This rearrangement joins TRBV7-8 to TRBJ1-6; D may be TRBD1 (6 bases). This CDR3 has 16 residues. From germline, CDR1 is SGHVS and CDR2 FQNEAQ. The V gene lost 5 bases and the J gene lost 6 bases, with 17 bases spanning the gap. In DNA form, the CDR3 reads TGTGCCAGCAGCAACGGACAGCCTCTAGCTAATTCACCCCTCCACTTT. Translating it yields CASSNGQPLANSPLHF.

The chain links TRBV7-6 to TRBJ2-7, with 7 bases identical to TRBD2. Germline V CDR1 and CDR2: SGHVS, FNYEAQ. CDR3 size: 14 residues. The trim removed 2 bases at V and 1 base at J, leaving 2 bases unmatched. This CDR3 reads CASSLLAASYEQYF. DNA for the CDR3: TGTGCCAGCAGCTTACTAGCGGCGTCCTACGAGCAGTACTTC.

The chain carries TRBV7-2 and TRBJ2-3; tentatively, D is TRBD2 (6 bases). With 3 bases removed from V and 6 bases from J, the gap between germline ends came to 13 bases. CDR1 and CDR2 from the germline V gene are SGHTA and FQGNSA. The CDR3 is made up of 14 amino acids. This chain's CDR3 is CASSFGTSRDTQYF. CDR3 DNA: TGTGCCAGCAGCTTCGGGACTTCCAGGGATACGCAGTATTTT. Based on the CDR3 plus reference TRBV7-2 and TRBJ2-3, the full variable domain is GAGVSQSPSNKVTEKGKDVELRCDPISGHTALYWYRQSLGQGLEFLIYFQGNSAPDKSGLPSDRFSAERTGGSVSTLTIQRTQQEDSAVYLCASSFGTSRDTQYFGPGTRLTVL.

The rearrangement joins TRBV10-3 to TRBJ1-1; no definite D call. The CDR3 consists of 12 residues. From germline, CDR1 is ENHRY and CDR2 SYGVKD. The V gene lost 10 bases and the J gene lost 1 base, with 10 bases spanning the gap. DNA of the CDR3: TGTGCCACGCAGACTGCGAACACTGAAGCTTTCTTT. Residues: CATQTANTEAFF.

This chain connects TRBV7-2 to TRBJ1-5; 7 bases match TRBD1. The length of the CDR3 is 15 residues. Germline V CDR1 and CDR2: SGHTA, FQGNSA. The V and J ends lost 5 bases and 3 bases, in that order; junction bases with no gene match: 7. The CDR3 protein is CASSNRDSPNQPQHF. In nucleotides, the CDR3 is TGTGCCAGCAGCAACCGGGACAGTCCCAATCAGCCCCAGCATTTT.